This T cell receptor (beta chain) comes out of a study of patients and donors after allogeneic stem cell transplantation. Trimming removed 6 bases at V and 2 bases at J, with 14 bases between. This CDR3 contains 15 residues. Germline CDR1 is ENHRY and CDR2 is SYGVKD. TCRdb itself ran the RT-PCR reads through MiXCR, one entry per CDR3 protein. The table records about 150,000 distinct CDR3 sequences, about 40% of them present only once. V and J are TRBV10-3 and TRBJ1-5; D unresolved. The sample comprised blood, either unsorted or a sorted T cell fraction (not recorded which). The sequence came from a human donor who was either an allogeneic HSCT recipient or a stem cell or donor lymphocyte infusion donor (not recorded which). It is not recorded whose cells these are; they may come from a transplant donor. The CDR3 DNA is TGTGCCATCAGCGTTGAGCCGGTCGGCAATCAGCCCCAGCATTTT. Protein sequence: CAISVEPVGNQPQHF.